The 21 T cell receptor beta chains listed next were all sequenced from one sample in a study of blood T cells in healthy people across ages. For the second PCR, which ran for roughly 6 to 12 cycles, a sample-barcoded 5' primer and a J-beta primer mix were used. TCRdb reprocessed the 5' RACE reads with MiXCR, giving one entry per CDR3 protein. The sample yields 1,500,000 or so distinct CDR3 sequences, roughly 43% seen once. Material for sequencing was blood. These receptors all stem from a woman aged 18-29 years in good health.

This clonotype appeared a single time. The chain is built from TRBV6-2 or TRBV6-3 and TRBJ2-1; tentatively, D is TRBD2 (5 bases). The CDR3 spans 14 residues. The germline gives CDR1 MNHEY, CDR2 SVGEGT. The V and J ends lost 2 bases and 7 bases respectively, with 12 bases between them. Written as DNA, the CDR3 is TGTGCCAGCAGTTACGTAGTGGGAGCGAATGAGCAGTTCTTC. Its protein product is CASSYVVGANEQFF.

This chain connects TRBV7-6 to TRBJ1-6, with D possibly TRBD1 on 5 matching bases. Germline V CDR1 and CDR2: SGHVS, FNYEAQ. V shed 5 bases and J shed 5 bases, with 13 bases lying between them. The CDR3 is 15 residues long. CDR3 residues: CASSPRDGNNSPLHF. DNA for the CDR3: TGTGCCAGCAGCCCGCGGGACGGAAATAATTCACCCCTCCACTTT.

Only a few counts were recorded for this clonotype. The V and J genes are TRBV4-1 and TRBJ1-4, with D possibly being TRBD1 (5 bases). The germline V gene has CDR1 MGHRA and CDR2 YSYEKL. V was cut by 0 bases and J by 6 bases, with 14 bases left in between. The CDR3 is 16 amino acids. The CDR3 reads CASSQDLRTRDEKLFF. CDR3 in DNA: TGCGCCAGCAGCCAAGATCTCCGGACAAGGGATGAAAAACTGTTTTTT.

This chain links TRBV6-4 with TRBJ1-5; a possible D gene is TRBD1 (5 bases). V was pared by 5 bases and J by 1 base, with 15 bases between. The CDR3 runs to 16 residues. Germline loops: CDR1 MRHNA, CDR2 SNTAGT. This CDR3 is CASSQCQGESNQPQHF. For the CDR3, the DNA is TGTGCCAGCAGTCAATGCCAGGGAGAAAGCAATCAGCCCCAGCATTTT.

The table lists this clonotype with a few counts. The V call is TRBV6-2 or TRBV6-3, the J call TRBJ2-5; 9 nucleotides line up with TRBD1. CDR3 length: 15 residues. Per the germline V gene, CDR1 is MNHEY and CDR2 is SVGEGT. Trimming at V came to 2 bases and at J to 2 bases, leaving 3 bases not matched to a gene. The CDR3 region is CASSYTGTGQETQYF. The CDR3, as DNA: TGTGCCAGCAGTTACACCGGGACAGGGCAAGAGACCCAGTACTTC.

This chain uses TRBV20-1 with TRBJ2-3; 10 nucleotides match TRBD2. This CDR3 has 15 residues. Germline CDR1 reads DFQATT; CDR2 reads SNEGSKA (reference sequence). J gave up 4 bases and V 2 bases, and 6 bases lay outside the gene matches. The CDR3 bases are TGCAGTGCTAGAAGACTAGCGGGTGTGGCAGATACGCAGTATTTT. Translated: CSARRLAGVADTQYF.

CDR3 sequence: CASTRYSGSHNEQYF. The CDR3 DNA reads TGTGCCAGCACCCGGTATAGCGGGAGCCACAATGAGCAGTACTTC. This chain links TRBV28 with TRBJ2-5; 9 nucleotides agree with TRBD2. V was pared by 7 bases and J by 11 bases, with 17 bases of the junction left unmatched. This CDR3 has 15 residues. Germline CDR1 reads MDHEN; CDR2 reads SYDVKM.

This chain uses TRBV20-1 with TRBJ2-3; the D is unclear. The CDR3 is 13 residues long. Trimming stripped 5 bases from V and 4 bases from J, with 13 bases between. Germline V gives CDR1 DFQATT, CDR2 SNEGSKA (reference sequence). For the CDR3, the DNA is TGCAGTGCTTTACTACCCTCACCAGATACGCAGTATTTT. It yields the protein CSALLPSPDTQYF.

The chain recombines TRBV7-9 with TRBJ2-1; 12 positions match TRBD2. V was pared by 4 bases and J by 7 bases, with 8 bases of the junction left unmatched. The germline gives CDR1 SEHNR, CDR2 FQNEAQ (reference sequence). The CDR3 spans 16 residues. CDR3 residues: CASSSPTSGRWNEQFF. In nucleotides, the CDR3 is TGTGCCAGCAGCTCCCCAACTAGCGGGAGGTGGAATGAGCAGTTCTTC. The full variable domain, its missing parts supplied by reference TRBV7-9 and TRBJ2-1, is DTGVSQNPRHKITKRGQNVTFRCDPISEHNRLYWYRQTLGQGPEFLTYFQNEAQLEKSRLLSDRFSAERPKGSFSTLEIQRTEQGDSAMYLCASSSPTSGRWNEQFFGPGTRLTVL.

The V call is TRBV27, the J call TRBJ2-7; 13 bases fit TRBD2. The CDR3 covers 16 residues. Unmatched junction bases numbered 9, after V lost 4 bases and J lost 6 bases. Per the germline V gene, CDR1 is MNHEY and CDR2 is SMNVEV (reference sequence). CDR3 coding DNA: TGTGCCAGCAGTTCCTCTACCGGGACTAGCGGGATCGAGCAGTACTTC. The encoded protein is CASSSSTGTSGIEQYF.

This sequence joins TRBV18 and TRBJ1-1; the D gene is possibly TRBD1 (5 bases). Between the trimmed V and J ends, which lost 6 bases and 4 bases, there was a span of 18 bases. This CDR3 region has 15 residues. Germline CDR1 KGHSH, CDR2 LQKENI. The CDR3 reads CASSGNRGAGTEAFF. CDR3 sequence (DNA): TGTGCCAGCTCTGGTAACCGAGGGGCCGGCACTGAAGCTTTCTTT.

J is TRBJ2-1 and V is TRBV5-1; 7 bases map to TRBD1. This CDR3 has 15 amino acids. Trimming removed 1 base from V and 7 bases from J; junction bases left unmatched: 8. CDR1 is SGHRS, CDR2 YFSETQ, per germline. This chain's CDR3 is CASSLLSTGMNEQFF. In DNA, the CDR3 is TGCGCCAGCAGCTTGCTTTCGACAGGGATGAATGAGCAGTTCTTC.

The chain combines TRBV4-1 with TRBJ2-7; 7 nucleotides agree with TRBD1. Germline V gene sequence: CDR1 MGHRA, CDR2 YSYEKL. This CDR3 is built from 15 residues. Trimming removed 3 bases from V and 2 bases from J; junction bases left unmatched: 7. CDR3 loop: CASSHRQGLAYEQYF. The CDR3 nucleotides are TGCGCCAGCAGCCACCGACAGGGTTTGGCCTACGAGCAGTACTTC.

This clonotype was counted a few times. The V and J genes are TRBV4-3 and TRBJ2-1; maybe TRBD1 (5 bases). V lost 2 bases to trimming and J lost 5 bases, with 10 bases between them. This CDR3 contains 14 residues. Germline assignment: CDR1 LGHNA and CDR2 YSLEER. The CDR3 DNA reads TGCGCCAGCAGCCAATATACCAGGGACAATGAGCAGTTCTTC. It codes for CASSQYTRDNEQFF.

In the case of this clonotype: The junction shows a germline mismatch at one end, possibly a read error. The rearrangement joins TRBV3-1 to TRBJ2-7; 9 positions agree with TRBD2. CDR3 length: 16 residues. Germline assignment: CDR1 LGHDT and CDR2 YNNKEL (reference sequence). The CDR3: CANSHRRGGSYNEQYF. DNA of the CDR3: TGTGCCAACAGCCATCGGCGGGGGGGCAGTTACAATGAGCAGTACTTC.

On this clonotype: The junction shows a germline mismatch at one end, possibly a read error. The CDR3 is CALSEAGAPNQPQHF. The CDR3 DNA follows: TGTGCCCTCAGTGAAGCAGGGGCCCCCAATCAGCCCCAGCATTTT. The V and J genes are TRBV10-3 and TRBJ1-5; weak D call: TRBD1 (6 bases). This CDR3 region has 15 residues. CDR1 and CDR2 from the germline V gene are ENHRY and SYGVKD.

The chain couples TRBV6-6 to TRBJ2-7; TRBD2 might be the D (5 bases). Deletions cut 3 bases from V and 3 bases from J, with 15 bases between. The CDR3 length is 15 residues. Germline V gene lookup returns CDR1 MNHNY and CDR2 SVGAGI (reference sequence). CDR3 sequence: CASSYWGATNYEQYF. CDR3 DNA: TGTGCCAGCAGTTATTGGGGAGCGACAAACTACGAGCAGTACTTC.

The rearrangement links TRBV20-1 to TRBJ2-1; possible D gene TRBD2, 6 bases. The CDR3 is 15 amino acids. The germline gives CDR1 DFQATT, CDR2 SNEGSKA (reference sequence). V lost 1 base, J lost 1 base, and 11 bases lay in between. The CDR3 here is CSARGGTSSYNEQFF. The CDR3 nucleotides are TGCAGTGCTAGAGGTGGGACTTCGTCCTACAATGAGCAGTTCTTC.

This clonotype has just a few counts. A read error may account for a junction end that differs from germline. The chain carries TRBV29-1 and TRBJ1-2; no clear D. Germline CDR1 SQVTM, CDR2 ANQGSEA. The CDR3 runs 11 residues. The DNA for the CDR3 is TGCGGCGTGGCAGGATCACATGGCTACACCTTC. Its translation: CGVAGSHGYTF.

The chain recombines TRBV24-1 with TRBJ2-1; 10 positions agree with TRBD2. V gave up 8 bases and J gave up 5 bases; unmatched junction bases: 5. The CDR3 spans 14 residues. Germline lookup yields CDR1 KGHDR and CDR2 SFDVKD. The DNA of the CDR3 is TGTGCCACCAAGTCCGGGACTAGCGACAATGAGCAGTTCTTC. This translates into CATKSGTSDNEQFF.

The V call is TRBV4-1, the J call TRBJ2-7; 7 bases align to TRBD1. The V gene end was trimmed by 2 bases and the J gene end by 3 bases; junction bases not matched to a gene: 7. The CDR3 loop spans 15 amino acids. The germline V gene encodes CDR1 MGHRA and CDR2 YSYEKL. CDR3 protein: CASSQPRDRFYEQYF. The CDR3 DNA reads TGCGCCAGCAGCCAACCCCGGGACAGATTCTACGAGCAGTACTTC.